The entry below describes one T cell receptor (beta chain). This sample is part of a study of shared clonotypes between healthy human individuals. Profiled with immunoSEQ multiplex PCR; TCRdb holds only in-frame clones, not every one. Of hundreds of thousands of clones in the sample, about 80% are singletons; the top ten hold approximately 12%. Germline CDR1 reads SGHNT; CDR2 reads YENEEA. Trimming took off 1 base at V and 3 bases at J, with 13 bases between the two ends. The CDR3 has 16 amino acids. This receptor was taken from a woman aged 40 to 50 in good health. Some clones in this sample may be carry-over from other donors' samples. The rearrangement joins TRBV11-3 to TRBJ2-1, with D perhaps being TRBD1 or TRBD2 (7 bases each). Sequencing was performed on PBMCs. CDR3 DNA sequence: TGTGCCAGCAGCTTAGTCCCAGGGGGGGTCTACAATGAGCAGTTCTTC. This gives the protein CASSLVPGGVYNEQFF.